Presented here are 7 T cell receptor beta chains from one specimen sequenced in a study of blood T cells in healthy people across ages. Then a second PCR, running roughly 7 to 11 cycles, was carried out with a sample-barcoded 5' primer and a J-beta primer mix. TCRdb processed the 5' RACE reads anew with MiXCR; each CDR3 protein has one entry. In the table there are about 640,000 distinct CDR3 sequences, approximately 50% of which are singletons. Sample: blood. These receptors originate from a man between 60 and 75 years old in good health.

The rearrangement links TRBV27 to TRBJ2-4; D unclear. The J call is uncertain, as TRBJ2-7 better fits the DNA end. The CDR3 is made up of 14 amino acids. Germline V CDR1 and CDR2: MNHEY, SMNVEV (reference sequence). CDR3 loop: CASSWTRMGYEQYF. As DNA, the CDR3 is TGTGCCAGCAGTTGGACGCGAATGGGCTACGAGCAGTACTTC.

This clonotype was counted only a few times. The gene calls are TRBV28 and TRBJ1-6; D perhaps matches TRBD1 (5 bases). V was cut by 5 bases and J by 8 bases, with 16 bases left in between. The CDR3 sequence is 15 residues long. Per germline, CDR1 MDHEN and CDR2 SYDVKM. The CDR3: CASSGSGTGDSPLHF. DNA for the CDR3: TGTGCCAGCAGTGGTTCCGGGACGGGTGATTCACCCCTCCACTTT. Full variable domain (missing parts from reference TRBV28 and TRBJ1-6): DVKVTQSSRYLVKRTGEKVFLECVQDMDHENMFWYRQDPGLGLRLIYFSYDVKMKEKGDIPEGYSVSREKKERFSLILESASTNQTSMYLCASSGSGTGDSPLHFGNGTRLTVT.

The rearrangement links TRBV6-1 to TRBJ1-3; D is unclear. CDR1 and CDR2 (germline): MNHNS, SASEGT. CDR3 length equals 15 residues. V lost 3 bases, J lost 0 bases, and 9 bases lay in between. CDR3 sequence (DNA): TGTGCCAGCAGTGATTTCGCTCGCTCTGGAAACACCATATATTTT. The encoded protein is CASSDFARSGNTIYF.

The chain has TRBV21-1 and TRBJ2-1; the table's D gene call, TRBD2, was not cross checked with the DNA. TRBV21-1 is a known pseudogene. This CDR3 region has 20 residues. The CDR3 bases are TGTGCCAGCAGCAAAGAGGTTCGGCTAGCGGGGGGACGCTCCTACAATGAGCAGTTCTTC. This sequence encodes CASSKEVRLAGGRSYNEQFF.

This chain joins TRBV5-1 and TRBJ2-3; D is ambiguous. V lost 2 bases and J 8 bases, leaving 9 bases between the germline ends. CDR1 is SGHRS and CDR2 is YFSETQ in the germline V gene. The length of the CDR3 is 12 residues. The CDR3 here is CASSLAIGTQYF. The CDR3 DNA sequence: TGCGCCAGCAGCTTAGCGATAGGTACGCAGTATTTT. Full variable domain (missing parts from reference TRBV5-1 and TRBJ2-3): KAGVTQTPRYLIKTRGQQVTLSCSPISGHRSVSWYQQTPGQGLQFLFEYFSETQRNKGNFPGRFSGRQFSNSRSEMNVSTLELGDSALYLCASSLAIGTQYFGPGTRLTVL.

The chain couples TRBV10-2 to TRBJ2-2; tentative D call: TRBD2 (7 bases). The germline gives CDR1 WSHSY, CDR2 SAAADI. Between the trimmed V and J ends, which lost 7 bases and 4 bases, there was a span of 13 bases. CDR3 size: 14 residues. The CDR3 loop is CASMEGGATGELFF. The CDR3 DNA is TGCGCCAGCATGGAGGGGGGGGCCACCGGGGAGCTGTTTTTT.

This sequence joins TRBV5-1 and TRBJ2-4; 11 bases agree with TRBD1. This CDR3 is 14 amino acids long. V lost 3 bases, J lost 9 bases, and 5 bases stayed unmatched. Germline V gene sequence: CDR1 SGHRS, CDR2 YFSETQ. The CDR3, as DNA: TGCGCCAGCAGCTCCCCGGGACAGGGGGGCATTCAGTACTTC. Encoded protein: CASSSPGQGGIQYF.